The 15 T cell receptor beta chains below come from one sample, sequenced in a study of shared clonotypes between healthy human individuals. TCRdb's copy holds only in-frame clones and misses some; the assay was immunoSEQ multiplex PCR. The table lists about 2,500,000 clones, approximately 90% of them singletons. The material sequenced was naive CD4+ T cells sorted from blood. Subset in this sample: CD45RA+ positively selected. The receptors were gathered from a man between 18 and 35 years old in good health.

V is TRBV4-2 and J is TRBJ2-7; 9 bases are a match to TRBD2. The trim removed 1 base at V and 4 bases at J, leaving 14 bases unmatched. The CDR3 spans 18 residues. Germline CDR1 and CDR2: LGHNA and YNFKEQ. The DNA of the CDR3 is TGTGCCAGCAGCCAAGGGATAGCGGGAGCAGGGGCAGCTTACGAGCAGTACTTC. Its translation: CASSQGIAGAGAAYEQYF.

The V gene is TRBV27, the J gene TRBJ1-2; D not resolved. Germline V gene data show CDR1 as MNHEY and CDR2 as SMNVEV (reference sequence). The CDR3 spans 13 residues. V was shortened by 5 bases and J by 6 bases, with 13 bases between the two germline ends. Here the CDR3 reads CASSPPDGDGYTF. In DNA form, the CDR3 reads TGTGCCAGCAGTCCACCTGATGGTGATGGCTACACCTTC.

Worth noting for this clone: The sample has other DNA sequences that encode this CDR3 too. The gene calls are TRBV9 and TRBJ1-1; perhaps TRBD1 as D (5 bases). The CDR3 has 14 residues. Germline V gene data show CDR1 as SGDLS and CDR2 as YYNGEE. V lost 4 bases, J lost 1 base, and 11 bases lay in between. The CDR3 region is CASSPRTGNTEAFF. The DNA for the CDR3 is TGTGCCAGCAGCCCCCGCACAGGGAACACTGAAGCTTTCTTT.

V and J are TRBV6-4 and TRBJ2-7, with TRBD2 identical over 8 bases. V trimming: 1 base; J trimming: 7 bases; junction bases outside the gene matches: 3. From germline, CDR1 is MRHNA and CDR2 SNTAGT. The CDR3 contains 13 residues. In DNA, the CDR3 is TGTGCCAGCAGTGACTTTGCGGGGGGAGAGCAGTACTTC. It is translated as CASSDFAGGEQYF.

This chain uses TRBV28 with TRBJ1-1, with a tentative D call TRBD1 (6 bases). Per germline, CDR1 MDHEN and CDR2 SYDVKM. The V gene lost 3 bases and the J gene lost 1 base, with 9 bases spanning the gap. This CDR3 comprises 14 residues. CDR3 nucleotides: TGTGCCAGCAGTTTGGCGGGACAGAACACTGAAGCTTTCTTT. It yields the protein CASSLAGQNTEAFF.

As for this clone: This same CDR3 is encoded by further DNA sequences in the sample. CDR3 loop: CASSLGGLAAYEQYF. The DNA of the CDR3 is TGTGCCAGCAGCTTGGGAGGACTAGCAGCCTACGAGCAGTACTTC. This sequence joins TRBV5-4 and TRBJ2-7; 8 bases align to TRBD2. Germline values: CDR1 SGHNT, CDR2 YYREEE (reference sequence). The CDR3 loop spans 15 amino acids. Trimming at V came to 0 bases and at J to 2 bases, leaving 4 bases not matched to a gene.

This clone was detected only once. The chain joins TRBV28 to TRBJ1-2; D possibly corresponds to TRBD1 (5 bases). CDR1 MDHEN and CDR2 SYDVKM come from the germline V gene. The CDR3 covers 14 residues. The V and J ends lost 5 bases and 8 bases respectively, with 18 bases between them. DNA of the CDR3: TGTGCCAGCAGTACCCCCGGAGGGGTCCTCGGCTACACCTTC. Translation: CASSTPGGVLGYTF.

The rearrangement links TRBV7-2 to TRBJ2-7; 13 positions agree with TRBD2. V gave up 7 bases and J gave up 5 bases; unmatched junction bases: 8. The CDR3 is 15 residues long. Per the germline V gene, CDR1 is SGHTA and CDR2 is FQGNSA. CDR3 DNA sequence: TGTGCCAGCACTAAAACCGGGACTAGCGGGAACGAGCAGTACTTC. Its translation: CASTKTGTSGNEQYF.

This sequence joins TRBV19 and TRBJ2-5; D possibly corresponds to TRBD2 (6 bases). Between the trimmed V and J ends, which lost 6 bases and 2 bases, there was a span of 13 bases. This CDR3 is built from 14 residues. Germline-derived CDR1 and CDR2 are LNHDA and SQIVND (reference sequence). CDR3 sequence reads: CASSPRLDQETQYF. DNA of the CDR3: TGTGCCAGTAGCCCCCGACTAGATCAAGAGACCCAGTACTTC.

In nucleotides, the CDR3 is TGTGCCAGCAGCCCTAGGCCATCCGCAACTAATGAAAAACTGTTTTTT. It codes for CASSPRPSATNEKLFF. V is TRBV7-2 and J is TRBJ1-4; D call uncertain. The CDR3 has 16 amino acids. V was cut by 5 bases and J by 0 bases, with 13 bases left in between. In germline, CDR1 is SGHTA, CDR2 FQGNSA.

A single count supports this clone. This chain links TRBV6-1 with TRBJ1-5; a weak D match, TRBD1 (6 bases). This CDR3 contains 14 residues. CDR1 MNHNS and CDR2 SASEGT come from the germline V gene. V dropped 8 bases and J dropped 4 bases, with 15 bases sitting between them. The CDR3 spells CASLRGGANQPQHF. The CDR3 DNA sequence: TGTGCCAGCCTCCGTGGGGGGGCGAATCAGCCCCAGCATTTT.

The J gene is TRBJ2-4, the V gene TRBV5-1, with 9 bases matching TRBD1. CDR3 length: 16 amino acids. In germline, CDR1 is SGHRS, CDR2 YFSETQ. Trimming at V came to 4 bases and at J to 8 bases, leaving 13 bases not matched to a gene. This CDR3 is CASSLNPQGASDIQYF. CDR3 sequence (DNA): TGCGCCAGCAGCCTCAACCCACAGGGGGCATCGGACATTCAGTACTTC.

The rearrangement uses TRBV11-2 and TRBJ2-1; 7 nucleotides agree with TRBD2. The V segment lost 5 bases and the J segment 5 bases; nucleotides outside the gene matches: 6. Per germline, CDR1 SGHAT and CDR2 FQNNGV. The CDR3 runs 14 residues. CDR3 region: CASSMSSGHNEQFF. CDR3 bases: TGTGCCAGCAGCATGTCTAGCGGCCACAATGAGCAGTTCTTC.

As for this clone: Distinct nucleotide sequences in the sample also encode this CDR3. The chain employs TRBV11-2 and TRBJ2-5; no reliable D call. Germline V lookup: CDR1 SGHAT, CDR2 FQNNGV. This CDR3 comprises 13 residues. V was trimmed by 1 base and J by 2 bases, leaving 5 bases between them. The CDR3 here is CASSLGLQETQYF. The CDR3 region has the DNA TGTGCCAGCAGCTTAGGGCTTCAAGAGACCCAGTACTTC.

The rearrangement joins TRBV28 to TRBJ1-1, with 9 nucleotides matching TRBD1. The CDR3 length is 15 residues. J lost 4 bases, V lost 4 bases, and 7 bases had no gene match. Germline V lookup: CDR1 MDHEN, CDR2 SYDVKM. CDR3 region: CASSSGDREATEAFF. The CDR3 DNA reads TGTGCCAGCAGTTCGGGGGACAGGGAGGCCACTGAAGCTTTCTTT.